These 4 T cell receptor beta chains were sequenced from one sample in a study of blood T cell repertoires in COVID-19. Profiled with immunoSEQ multiplex PCR; TCRdb holds only in-frame clones, not every one. Of 84,000 or so clones in the sample, about 83% were seen once. Sequenced material: peripheral blood. The origin of the receptors is a human donor in a cohort sampled during active COVID-19.

The chain uses TRBV6-5 and TRBJ1-6; D ambiguous. The CDR3 is 12 amino acids. The V gene lost 8 bases and the J gene lost 6 bases, with 8 bases spanning the gap. From germline, CDR1 is MNHEY and CDR2 SVGAGI. The DNA for the CDR3 is TGTGCCAGCCGCGCCTTTAATTCACCCCTCCACTTT. It translates to CASRAFNSPLHF.

V and J are TRBV7-8 and TRBJ1-3; D uncertain. CDR1 is SGHVS and CDR2 is FQNEAQ in the germline V gene. The CDR3 extends over 15 amino acids. Trimming removed 1 base from V and 4 bases from J, with 11 bases in between. The CDR3 nucleotides are TGTGCCAGCAGCTTAGGTTCGGGGTTGGGAAACACCATATATTTT. Translated, it gives CASSLGSGLGNTIYF. Together with reference TRBV7-8 and TRBJ1-3, the CDR3 gives the full variable domain: GAGVSQSPRYKVAKRGQDVALRCDPISGHVSLFWYQQALGQGPEFLTYFQNEAQLDKSGLPSDRFFAERPEGSVSTLKIQRTQQEDSAVYLCASSLGSGLGNTIYFGEGSWLTVV.

The chain employs TRBV6-5 and TRBJ2-7; maybe TRBD2 (5 bases). The ends were cut back, 7 bases at V and 6 bases at J, with 16 bases in the middle. This CDR3 region has 13 residues. Germline V gene sequence: CDR1 MNHEY, CDR2 SVGAGI. CDR3 protein: CASKGDRRGEQYF. The CDR3 DNA follows: TGTGCCAGCAAAGGAGACCGACGGGGCGAGCAGTACTTC.

This rearrangement joins TRBV12-3 or TRBV12-4 to TRBJ2-7; 11 bases match TRBD1. The CDR3 contains 13 residues. Trimming cost V 4 bases and J 6 bases; bases outside gene matches: 2. The CDR3 loop is CASSWGQGVEQYF. Written as DNA, the CDR3 is TGTGCCAGCAGTTGGGGACAGGGGGTCGAGCAGTACTTC.